This TCR beta chain was captured in a study of naive and memory T cell subsets. The germline V and J ends were trimmed by 5 bases and 4 bases, with 17 bases remaining between them. CDR3 size: 14 residues. Germline assignment: CDR1 SQVTM and CDR2 ANQGSEA. A UMI-containing oligonucleotide was joined by 3' ligation to the TCR cDNA template. Ligated cDNA underwent four rounds of PCR with nested alpha and beta constant region primers and SP2. For blood and skin samples, reverse transcription used TCR alpha and beta constant primers. MiXCR, applied by TCRdb to the 5' RACE reads, yields one record per CDR3 protein. The sample shows 50,000 to 65,000 distinct CDR3 sequences, around 7.3% of them seen only once. In this sample, this clonotype turned up a few times.

The origin of this receptor is a female donor in good health. V and J are TRBV29-1 and TRBJ1-1, with D unclear. The CDR3 sequence is CSVPKHEGGTEAFF. CDR3 sequence (DNA): TGCAGCGTTCCAAAGCACGAGGGTGGCACTGAAGCTTTCTTT.